This T cell receptor beta chain was obtained from a study of T cell repertoires in cytomegalovirus infection. The wider study: As its CMV epitopes, the study selected recently identified HLA-C-restricted and well-studied HLA-B-restricted targets. Carrying CMV and the relevant HLA type showed in public TCR beta signatures.

Regarding this clonotype: The antigen is unknown.

The V end lost 5 bases, the J end lost 7 bases, and 17 bases lay between the germline ends. Germline V gene sequence: CDR1 LGHNA, CDR2 YNFKEQ. This CDR3 is built from 14 residues. Using its own MiXCR run on the reads, TCRdb lists one record per CDR3 protein. The sample lists around 300,000 distinct CDR3 sequences, roughly 25% seen once, with about 14% in the top ten. The source is a human donor in good health (CMV status not recorded). Some clones in this sample may be carry-over from other donors' samples. The rearrangement uses TRBV4-2 and TRBJ1-1; D perhaps matches TRBD1 (5 bases). Sequenced here: cultured PBMCs, sampled from culture after CMV antigen stimulation. CDR3 nucleotide sequence: TGTGCCAGCAGCTCGAACCAGGCAGGGAATGAAGCTTTCTTT. It encodes CASSSNQAGNEAFF.